The 32 T cell receptor beta chains in this list originate from one sample, sequenced in a study of T cell repertoires in ileal Crohn's disease. Time point specified: neoterminal ileum biopsy at postoperative endoscopy, about 6 months after surgery. Assay: immunoSEQ multiplex PCR; the TCRdb copy retains only in-frame clones and omits some. The data show about 17,000 clones, approximately 77% seen once. Source material: ileal tissue. These receptors originate from an adult with Crohn's disease.

This clone was found once. The rearrangement joins TRBV19 to TRBJ2-1; 8 positions agree with TRBD1. J lost 6 bases, V lost 5 bases, and 6 bases had no gene match. The CDR3 has 14 amino acids. Per germline, CDR1 LNHDA and CDR2 SQIVND (reference sequence). CDR3 coding DNA: TGTGCCAGTAGTGGCTACACAGGGGGCAATGAGCAGTTCTTC. As protein: CASSGYTGGNEQFF.

The chain is built from TRBV7-2 and TRBJ1-2, with TRBD1 identical over 7 bases. The V and J ends lost 5 bases and 0 bases, in that order; junction bases with no gene match: 3. The CDR3 extends over 14 amino acids. Germline CDR1 SGHTA, CDR2 FQGNSA. This chain's CDR3 is CASSRQGANYGYTF. The DNA of the CDR3 is TGTGCCAGCAGCCGCCAGGGGGCTAACTATGGCTACACCTTC. Complete variable domain (other parts from reference TRBV7-2 and TRBJ1-2): GAGVSQSPSNKVTEKGKDVELRCDPISGHTALYWYRQSLGQGLEFLIYFQGNSAPDKSGLPSDRFSAERTGGSVSTLTIQRTQQEDSAVYLCASSRQGANYGYTFGSGTRLTVV.

The V and J genes are TRBV18 and TRBJ1-2; 7 bases are shared with TRBD1. V shed 3 bases, J shed 5 bases, and the junction held 12 bases outside the gene matches. The germline V gene encodes CDR1 KGHSH and CDR2 LQKENI. The CDR3 runs to 16 residues. Here the CDR3 DNA reads TGTGCCAGCTCACCTACGAGGGGGACAGAGACGTATGGCTACACCTTC. Its protein product is CASSPTRGTETYGYTF.

The J gene is TRBJ2-7, the V gene TRBV6-1; weak D call: TRBD2 (6 bases). The CDR3 length is 15 residues. Germline V lookup: CDR1 MNHNS, CDR2 SASEGT. The V and J ends lost 0 bases and 1 base respectively, with 10 bases between them. The CDR3 bases are TGTGCCAGCAGTGAAGCGGGGGGACGATCCTACGAGCAGTACTTC. It specifies CASSEAGGRSYEQYF.

The rearrangement uses TRBV30 and TRBJ2-7; 7 nucleotides align to TRBD1. The junction had 6 bases not matched to a gene; V was cut back by 5 bases and J by 5 bases. This CDR3 has 12 amino acids. CDR1 GTSNPN and CDR2 SVGIG come from the germline V gene (reference sequence). For the CDR3, the DNA is TGTGCCTGGGGTGACAGGGTGGACGAGCAGTACTTC. It encodes CAWGDRVDEQYF.

V gene TRBV5-1 combines with J gene TRBJ2-5; TRBD2 agrees at 7 bases. V shed 4 bases, J shed 5 bases, and the junction held 11 bases outside the gene matches. This CDR3 comprises 15 residues. Germline CDR1 and CDR2: SGHRS and YFSETQ. CDR3 sequence: CASSGGEPGGETQYF. CDR3 nucleotide sequence: TGCGCCAGCAGCGGGGGGGAACCCGGAGGGGAGACCCAGTACTTC.

The J gene is TRBJ1-1, the V gene TRBV6-5; perhaps TRBD1 as D (5 bases). The CDR3 has 15 residues. Looked up from germline, CDR1 is MNHEY and CDR2 is SVGAGI. The V and J ends lost 3 bases and 5 bases respectively, with 16 bases between them. The CDR3 region is CASSYSRGGETEAFF. CDR3 nucleotides: TGTGCCAGCAGTTATTCCCGAGGAGGGGAGACTGAAGCTTTCTTT.

The V gene is TRBV5-6, the J gene TRBJ1-4; D is ambiguous. Germline V lookup: CDR1 SGHDT, CDR2 YYEEEE. The CDR3 runs to 13 residues. Trimming took 3 bases from V and 4 from J, leaving 7 bases between them. Here the CDR3 DNA reads TGTGCCAGCAGCTCGGAGGTTAATGAAAAACTGTTTTTT. Translation gives CASSSEVNEKLFF.

The V and J genes are TRBV4-1 and TRBJ2-1; 8 nucleotides agree with TRBD2. Germline assignment: CDR1 MGHRA and CDR2 YSYEKL. V was pared by 0 bases and J by 5 bases, with 6 bases of the junction left unmatched. This CDR3 comprises 16 residues. The CDR3 here is CASSQDGTRKDNEQFF. In DNA form, the CDR3 reads TGCGCCAGCAGCCAAGACGGGACTAGGAAGGACAATGAGCAGTTCTTC.

A single count supports this clone. The J gene is TRBJ2-1, the V gene TRBV4-3, with D unresolved. The V and J ends lost 1 base and 11 bases respectively, with 12 bases between them. This CDR3 is 13 amino acids long. CDR1 is LGHNA, CDR2 YSLEER, per germline. The CDR3, as DNA: TGCGCCAGCAGCCAAGGCCTCCCGTCTAAGCAGTTCTTC. It specifies CASSQGLPSKQFF.

This clone turned up a few times. V usage is TRBV27 and J usage is TRBJ2-1; 7 bases are shared with TRBD2. Germline lookup yields CDR1 MNHEY and CDR2 SMNVEV (reference sequence). This CDR3 comprises 13 residues. J lost 9 bases, V lost 3 bases, and 5 bases had no gene match. This chain's CDR3 is CASSFRLAGEQFF. CDR3 sequence (DNA): TGTGCCAGCAGTTTTCGACTAGCAGGTGAGCAGTTCTTC.

V usage is TRBV7-9 and J usage is TRBJ2-1, with 11 nucleotides matching TRBD2. The V gene end was trimmed by 3 bases and the J gene end by 6 bases; junction bases not matched to a gene: 7. CDR3 size: 16 residues. The V gene's germline CDR1 is SEHNR and CDR2 FQNEAQ (reference sequence). The CDR3 sequence: CASSFPGSGGANEQFF. For the CDR3, the DNA is TGTGCCAGCAGCTTTCCCGGTAGCGGGGGGGCCAATGAGCAGTTCTTC. Full variable domain (missing parts from reference TRBV7-9 and TRBJ2-1): DTGVSQNPRHKITKRGQNVTFRCDPISEHNRLYWYRQTLGQGPEFLTYFQNEAQLEKSRLLSDRFSAERPKGSFSTLEIQRTEQGDSAMYLCASSFPGSGGANEQFFGPGTRLTVL.

By its share, this clone is medium-sized. The chain carries TRBV5-4 and TRBJ2-2; D is perhaps TRBD1 (7 bases). Germline loops: CDR1 SGHNT, CDR2 YYREEE (reference sequence). This CDR3 is built from 14 residues. Trimming removed 4 bases at V and 6 bases at J, with 13 bases between. The CDR3 sequence: CASSLVRGAGELFF. The CDR3 DNA reads TGTGCCAGCAGCCTGGTCAGGGGGGCCGGGGAGCTGTTTTTT.

The V and J genes are TRBV5-5 and TRBJ2-7; 12 nucleotides align to TRBD1. The V and J ends lost 4 bases and 5 bases, in that order; junction bases with no gene match: 7. The length of the CDR3 is 15 residues. CDR1 is SGHKS and CDR2 is YYEKEE in the germline V gene (reference sequence). For the CDR3, the DNA is TGTGCCAGCAGCCTCCGGGACAGGGGGCCGGACGAGCAGTACTTC. This encodes CASSLRDRGPDEQYF.

A remark on this clone: Other DNA sequences of this sample code for an identical CDR3. The chain carries TRBV6-5 and TRBJ1-2; weak D call: TRBD1 (6 bases). V gave up 5 bases and J gave up 3 bases, with 13 bases separating them. CDR1 and CDR2 from the germline V gene are MNHEY and SVGAGI. The CDR3 is made up of 14 amino acids. The CDR3 DNA follows: TGTGCCAGCAGTCCACAGGGTGCGGACTATGGCTACACCTTC. This sequence encodes CASSPQGADYGYTF.

The chain employs TRBV27 and TRBJ2-3; 10 positions agree with TRBD2. Germline CDR1 MNHEY, CDR2 SMNVEV (reference sequence). There are 18 residues in the CDR3. Losses at the gene ends were 6 bases for V and 3 bases for J; bases not matched to a gene: 15. The CDR3 spells CASSLSSFSGRSTDTQYF. The CDR3 region has the DNA TGTGCCAGCAGCCTTTCTTCGTTTAGCGGGAGGTCGACAGATACGCAGTATTTT.

V usage is TRBV18 and J usage is TRBJ2-5, with TRBD2 matching 7 bases. The tail of the sequence fits TRBJ2-7 better, so the J call may be wrong. Germline CDR1 reads KGHSH; CDR2 reads LQKENI. The CDR3 is 16 residues long. The CDR3 sequence: CASSPHGAGALYEQYF. DNA of the CDR3: TGTGCCAGCTCACCACATGGGGCGGGAGCGTTGTACGAGCAGTACTTC.

V usage is TRBV5-6 and J usage is TRBJ1-5; tentatively, D is TRBD1 (5 bases). The CDR3 runs to 15 residues. Germline assignment: CDR1 SGHDT and CDR2 YYEEEE. V lost 1 base, J lost 0 bases, and 8 bases lay in between. CDR3 sequence reads: CASSLKGPSNQPQHF. CDR3 nucleotide sequence: TGTGCCAGCAGCTTGAAGGGGCCTAGCAATCAGCCCCAGCATTTT.

The V call is TRBV27, the J call TRBJ2-7; 9 bases are shared with TRBD2. Per the germline V gene, CDR1 is MNHEY and CDR2 is SMNVEV (reference sequence). The trim removed 10 bases at V and 7 bases at J, leaving 17 bases unmatched. This CDR3 spans 15 amino acids. CDR3 loop: CATKMTSGIPVEQYF. The CDR3 DNA is TGTGCCACCAAGATGACTAGCGGAATCCCAGTTGAGCAGTACTTC.

This clone showed up just a few times. The chain uses TRBV30 and TRBJ2-1, with 9 bases identical to TRBD2. The CDR3 consists of 18 residues. With V trimmed by 4 bases and J by 0 bases, 13 bases remained unmatched. Germline V gene sequence: CDR1 GTSNPN, CDR2 SVGIG (reference sequence). The CDR3: CAWTVRGGSGSSYNEQFF. The CDR3 nucleotides are TGTGCCTGGACTGTACGGGGTGGTAGCGGGAGCTCCTACAATGAGCAGTTCTTC.

This clone was recorded a few times. The rearrangement links TRBV27 to TRBJ2-7; the D gene is possibly TRBD2 (5 bases). Between the trimmed V and J ends, which lost 5 bases and 5 bases, there was a span of 31 bases. The CDR3 loop spans 19 amino acids. Germline V gene lookup returns CDR1 MNHEY and CDR2 SMNVEV (reference sequence). The CDR3 region is CASSPPRARVDGKANEQYF. The CDR3 DNA reads TGTGCCAGCAGTCCCCCTAGGGCCCGGGTGGACGGGAAGGCCAACGAGCAGTACTTC.

This chain uses TRBV15 with TRBJ1-2; D unclear. With 5 bases removed from V and 4 bases from J, the gap between germline ends came to 8 bases. Germline V gives CDR1 LNHNV, CDR2 YYDKDF (reference sequence). The CDR3 contains 12 residues. CDR3 sequence reads: CATSGSTYGYTF. CDR3 nucleotide sequence: TGTGCCACCAGCGGGAGCACCTATGGCTACACCTTC.

The V and J genes are TRBV29-1 and TRBJ1-2; no definite D call. Per the germline V gene, CDR1 is SQVTM and CDR2 is ANQGSEA. This CDR3 is built from 13 residues. V lost 4 bases to trimming and J lost 4 bases, with 13 bases between them. The CDR3 is CSVVIPGSYGYTF. As DNA, the CDR3 is TGCAGCGTTGTGATACCGGGATCCTATGGCTACACCTTC. The complete variable domain, with remaining parts taken from reference TRBV29-1 and TRBJ1-2, reads SAVISQKPSRDICQRGTSLTIQCQVDSQVTMMFWYRQQPGQSLTLIATANQGSEATYESGFVIDKFPISRPNLTFSTLTVSNMSPEDSSIYLCSVVIPGSYGYTFGSGTRLTVV.

The chain links TRBV19 to TRBJ1-1; 7 bases fit TRBD1. Germline CDR1 LNHDA, CDR2 SQIVND (reference sequence). The CDR3 extends over 14 amino acids. Trimming at V came to 5 bases and at J to 3 bases, leaving 6 bases not matched to a gene. CDR3 in amino acids: CASSLQGSYTEAFF. The CDR3 DNA sequence: TGTGCCAGTAGTTTACAGGGGAGTTACACTGAAGCTTTCTTT.

The V gene is TRBV7-9, the J gene TRBJ2-1; 9 nucleotides agree with TRBD2. The CDR3 spans 16 residues. V gave up 6 bases and J gave up 7 bases; unmatched junction bases: 13. Germline V gives CDR1 SEHNR, CDR2 FQNEAQ (reference sequence). CDR3 amino acids: CASSFGGGTSLNEQFF. The CDR3 nucleotides are TGTGCCAGCAGTTTCGGGGGGGGGACTAGCCTGAATGAGCAGTTCTTC.

This clone was detected only once. The chain is built from TRBV19 and TRBJ1-5, with D possibly matching TRBD1 (5 bases). The CDR3 extends over 16 amino acids. Germline V gives CDR1 LNHDA, CDR2 SQIVND (reference sequence). The V end lost 2 bases, the J end lost 1 base, and 12 bases lay between the germline ends. The CDR3 loop is CASSITFDSSNQPQHF. For the CDR3, the DNA is TGTGCCAGTAGTATAACCTTCGACAGCAGCAATCAGCCCCAGCATTTT.

The chain carries TRBV11-3 and TRBJ1-1, with unresolved D. Germline V gene lookup returns CDR1 SGHNT and CDR2 YENEEA. The CDR3 extends over 14 amino acids. Trimming removed 1 base at V and 4 bases at J, with 10 bases between. In DNA, the CDR3 is TGTGCCAGCAGCTTAGTTAGGGAGGGCACTGAAGCTTTCTTT. This codes for CASSLVREGTEAFF.

The chain carries TRBV2 and TRBJ2-7, with D maybe TRBD1 (7 bases). The CDR3 has 15 amino acids. The ends were cut back, 6 bases at V and 1 base at J, with 16 bases in the middle. The V gene's germline CDR1 is SNHLY and CDR2 FYNNEI. The CDR3 region is CASSPQGRRSYEQYF. Here the CDR3 DNA reads TGTGCCAGCAGCCCACAGGGGAGGAGGTCCTACGAGCAGTACTTC.

In this sample, this clone turned up a few times. The chain links TRBV7-8 to TRBJ2-7; the match to TRBD1 covers 8 bases. The length of the CDR3 is 15 residues. V dropped 1 base and J dropped 3; count of bases not matched to a gene: 5. Germline V gene lookup returns CDR1 SGHVS and CDR2 FQNEAQ. The CDR3 nucleotides are TGTGCCAGCAGCTTAGAAATACAGGGGGGCTACGAGCAGTACTTC. Encoded protein: CASSLEIQGGYEQYF. Complete variable domain (other parts from reference TRBV7-8 and TRBJ2-7): GAGVSQSPRYKVAKRGQDVALRCDPISGHVSLFWYQQALGQGPEFLTYFQNEAQLDKSGLPSDRFFAERPEGSVSTLKIQRTQQEDSAVYLCASSLEIQGGYEQYFGPGTRLTVT.

This clone was observed a few times. The V and J genes are TRBV29-1 and TRBJ1-2; D possibly corresponds to TRBD1 (5 bases). Trimming cost V 3 bases and J 5 bases, with 13 bases left between them. This CDR3 contains 13 residues. Germline V gene data show CDR1 as SQVTM and CDR2 as ANQGSEA. The CDR3 reads CSVDPPGTYGYTF. The CDR3 bases are TGCAGCGTTGACCCTCCGGGGACTTATGGCTACACCTTC.

This chain joins TRBV5-6 and TRBJ2-7; 9 bases fit TRBD1. Losses at the gene ends were 0 bases for V and 5 bases for J; bases not matched to a gene: 9. Germline lookup yields CDR1 SGHDT and CDR2 YYEEEE. The CDR3 runs 16 residues. CDR3 sequence: CASSLVPGTGFNEQYF. The CDR3 DNA sequence: TGTGCCAGCAGCTTGGTTCCCGGGACAGGGTTCAACGAGCAGTACTTC.

The gene calls are TRBV2 and TRBJ2-7, with D possibly being TRBD1 (5 bases). Trimming left V 6 bases short and J 0 bases short, with 12 bases between. This CDR3 is 14 amino acids long. CDR1 and CDR2 from the germline V gene are SNHLY and FYNNEI. The CDR3 sequence: CASRMPGHSYEQYF. In nucleotides, the CDR3 is TGTGCCAGCAGAATGCCCGGACACTCCTACGAGCAGTACTTC.